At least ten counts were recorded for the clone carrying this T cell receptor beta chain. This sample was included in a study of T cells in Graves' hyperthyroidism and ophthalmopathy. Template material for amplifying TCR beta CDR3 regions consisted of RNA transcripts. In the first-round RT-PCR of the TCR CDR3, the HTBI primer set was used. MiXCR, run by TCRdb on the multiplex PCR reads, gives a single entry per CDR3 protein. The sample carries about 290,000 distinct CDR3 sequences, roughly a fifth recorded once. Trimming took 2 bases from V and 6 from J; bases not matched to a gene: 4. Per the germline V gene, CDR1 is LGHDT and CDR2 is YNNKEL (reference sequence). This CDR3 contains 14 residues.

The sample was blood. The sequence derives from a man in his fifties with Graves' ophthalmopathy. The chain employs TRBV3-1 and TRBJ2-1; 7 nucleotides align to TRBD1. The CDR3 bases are TGTGCCAGCAGCCAAATACAGGGGCCCAATGAGCAGTTCTTC. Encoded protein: CASSQIQGPNEQFF.